The clone carrying this T cell receptor beta chain was observed a single time. Antigen unknown. The entry originates in a study of monozygotic twins with cystic fibrosis. Study-wide results and caveats: In this small cohort, shared CDR3 numbers showed no association with age, concordance or disease severity. Nucleotide-identical clonotype sharing was significantly higher within monozygotic CF twin pairs than between unrelated CF individuals.

The CDR3 extends over 17 amino acids. V lost 1 base, J lost 2 bases, and 7 bases stayed unmatched. The germline CDR1 and CDR2 sequences are SGHAT and FQNNGV. The assay was immunoSEQ multiplex PCR, and TCRdb's table has in-frame clones only and misses some. The data contain 25,000 to 30,000 clones, roughly 96% of them singletons. The receptor was derived from a girl aged 2-10 years with cystic fibrosis. The source material was blood. The chain employs TRBV11-2 and TRBJ2-2, with 7 bases fitting TRBD1. In DNA, the CDR3 is TGTGCCAGCAGCTTAGGCCGGACAGGTCTAAACACCGGGGAGCTGTTTTTT. Translated, it gives CASSLGRTGLNTGELFF.